The 5 T cell receptor beta chains reported below all come from one sample, sequenced in a study of blood T cells in healthy people across ages. Together with a sample-barcoded 5' primer, a J-beta primer mix was included in a second PCR lasting about 7 to 11 cycles. TCRdb used MiXCR to reprocess the 5' RACE reads, holding one entry per CDR3 protein. The table has some 690,000 distinct CDR3 sequences, roughly 20% seen once. Sequencing used blood. The receptors were sampled from a man aged 70-80 years in good health.

This clonotype has only a few counts. The CDR3 reads CASSWASGANVLTF. The CDR3 region has the DNA TGTGCCAGCAGCTGGGCCTCTGGGGCCAACGTCCTGACTTTC. This chain connects TRBV5-5 to TRBJ2-6; no clear D gene. CDR1 is SGHKS and CDR2 is YYEKEE in the germline V gene (reference sequence). Trimming removed 3 bases at V and 0 bases at J, with 4 bases between. There are 14 residues in the CDR3.

This clonotype was found many times. A much more abundant neighbour one base away suggests this may be a read error. The chain has TRBV12-3 or TRBV12-4 and TRBJ2-5; D call uncertain. The tail of the sequence fits TRBJ2-7 better, so the J call may be wrong. This CDR3 is built from 11 residues. The CDR3 DNA sequence: TGTGCCAGCAGCCGCGCCTACGAGCAGTACTTC. This encodes CASSRAYEQYF.

This chain joins TRBV7-9 and TRBJ1-6; 8 bases fit TRBD1. Germline-derived CDR1 and CDR2 are SEHNR and FQNEAQ (reference sequence). With 5 bases clipped from V and 14 bases from J, the junction kept 11 bases outside the gene matches. This CDR3 contains 14 residues. The DNA of the CDR3 is TGTGCCAGCAGCCCGGACAGGGCACCCATCGCCCTCCACTTT. Translated: CASSPDRAPIALHF. The full variable domain, with the rest looked up from reference TRBV7-9 and TRBJ1-6, is DTGVSQNPRHKITKRGQNVTFRCDPISEHNRLYWYRQTLGQGPEFLTYFQNEAQLEKSRLLSDRFSAERPKGSFSTLEIQRTEQGDSAMYLCASSPDRAPIALHFGNGTRLTVT.

The chain links TRBV3-1 to TRBJ2-6; D tentatively fits TRBD1 or TRBD2 (5 bases each). Germline CDR1 reads LGHDT; CDR2 reads YNNKEL (reference sequence). This CDR3 is 14 amino acids long. The germline V and J ends were trimmed by 4 bases and 9 bases, with 13 bases remaining between them. The DNA of the CDR3 is TGTGCCAGCAGCCTCGGGACGGTAATCAACGTCCTGACTTTC. Amino acid sequence: CASSLGTVINVLTF.

This clonotype has only a few counts. V and J are TRBV28 and TRBJ1-6, with D perhaps TRBD1 (5 bases). The CDR3 spans 12 residues. V gave up 7 bases and J gave up 7 bases, with 8 bases separating them. The V gene's germline CDR1 is MDHEN and CDR2 SYDVKM. CDR3 residues: CASTEGNSPLHF. As DNA, the CDR3 is TGTGCCAGCACAGAGGGGAATTCACCCCTCCACTTT.